This T cell receptor beta chain was captured in a study of blood T cell repertoires in COVID-19. Study-wide context: Sites across the United States, Italy and Spain contributed samples from acute and convalescent COVID-19. PBMCs, B-cell-depleted T cells, or T cells were the source of the cDNA or gDNA that made up the material.

Original analysis: From reference gene primer amplification, estimates of nucleated cell counts were derived. Here immunoSEQ multiplex PCR was the method, and the copy in TCRdb shows in-frame clones only, minus some. V and J calls and clone size come straight from that table; D and trimming were deduced from the DNA. Of about 69,000 clones listed, roughly 80% are singletons. The receptor comes from an elderly woman with acute or convalescent COVID-19. What was sequenced was peripheral blood.

CDR3 sequence reads: CAWSVLTGVSGNTIYF. For the CDR3, the DNA is TGTGCCTGGAGTGTTCTGACAGGAGTCTCTGGAAACACCATATATTTT. The chain combines TRBV30 with TRBJ1-3, with D tentatively TRBD1 (6 bases). Per germline, CDR1 GTSNPN and CDR2 SVGIG (reference sequence). CDR3 length: 16 amino acids. With 0 bases removed from V and 0 bases from J, the gap between germline ends came to 12 bases.